Listed below are T cell receptor beta chains from one sample, sequenced in a study of blood T cell repertoires in COVID-19. TCRdb's copy holds only in-frame clones and misses some; the assay was immunoSEQ multiplex PCR. Among just over 150,000 clones listed, about 80% were seen once. Specimen: peripheral blood. The source is a woman older than 75 with acute or convalescent COVID-19. The CDR3 runs from the conserved cysteine through the conserved F or W. D genes are given only for firm matches. Where a row states a size, it is once, few, many or the class of an expanded clone; other rows omit it.

j_call,d_call,v_call,clone_size,cdr3_nt,cdr3_aa
TRBJ1-1,NA,TRBV27,NA,TGTGCCAGCAACCAGGGGCGGAACACTGAAGCTTTCTTT,CASNQGRNTEAFF
TRBJ2-1,TRBD2,TRBV5-1,NA,TGCGCCAGCAGCTTGGCGAGGACTAGCGGTGGCAATGAGCAGTTCTTC,CASSLARTSGGNEQFF
TRBJ2-1,NA,TRBV10-3,once,TGTGCCATCAGTGACGCCTCCCTAACTAGTTATTCCTACAATGAGCAGTTCTTC,CAISDASLTSYSYNEQFF
TRBJ2-1,NA,TRBV7-2,NA,TGTGCCAGCAGCCCCCCGGCTAGCAATGAGCAGTTCTTC,CASSPPASNEQFF
TRBJ1-2,TRBD1,TRBV4-1,NA,TGCGCCAGCAGCCGGGGGACAGACCTCAACTATGGCTACACCTTC,CASSRGTDLNYGYTF
TRBJ2-7,NA,TRBV3-1/TRBV3-2,NA,TGTGCCAGCAGCCCCCAAAGGGGCGAGCAGTACTTC,CASSPQRGEQYF
TRBJ1-4,TRBD1,TRBV5-4,NA,TGTGCCAGCAGCCCGGAAGGACAGGCAACTAATGAAAAACTGTTTTTT,CASSPEGQATNEKLFF
TRBJ2-5,TRBD1,TRBV2,few,TGTGCCAGCTGCAGGGACAGGGGTGGTCTGGAGACCCAGTACTTC,CASCRDRGGLETQYF
TRBJ1-1,NA,TRBV27,NA,TGTGCCAGCAGTTTAATAGGGGCTCAGGCTGAAGCTTTCTTT,CASSLIGAQAEAFF
TRBJ2-1,TRBD2,TRBV19,NA,TGTGCCAGTAGAACCGTGTCCGGGACTAGGAATGAGCAGTTCTTC,CASRTVSGTRNEQFF
TRBJ2-1,NA,TRBV30,NA,TGTGCCTGGACCCATCTGGGGAGCTACAATGAGCAGTTCTTC,CAWTHLGSYNEQFF
TRBJ1-4,NA,TRBV19,NA,TGTGCCAGTAGTCCTCGAAGGGGGAATGAAAAACTGTTTTTT,CASSPRRGNEKLFF
TRBJ1-4,TRBD1,TRBV3-1/TRBV3-2,few,TGTGCCAGCAGTCCGCAGTGGGACAGCCGGGAAAAACTGTTTTTT,CASSPQWDSREKLFF
TRBJ2-2,NA,TRBV2,NA,TGTGCCAGCAGTGAATTGAGACAGTACACCGGGGAGCTGTTTTTT,CASSELRQYTGELFF
TRBJ2-5,TRBD1,TRBV6-5,NA,TGTGCCAGCACTTTTACACAGGGGAGTCAAGAGACCCAGTACTTC,CASTFTQGSQETQYF
TRBJ1-6,NA,TRBV21-1,NA,TGTGCCAGGTACCCAGGGGAATGTGTCTATAATTCACCCCTCCACTTT,CARYPGECVYNSPLHF
TRBJ1-1,NA,TRBV27,NA,TGTGCCACACGATTTTGGGGCGGGGACACTGAAGCTTTCTTT,CATRFWGGDTEAFF
TRBJ1-5,TRBD1,TRBV27,once,TGTGCCAGCAGTTTATTACAGGGGAGTCAGCCCCAGCATTTT,CASSLLQGSQPQHF
TRBJ2-7,TRBD1,TRBV10-3,NA,TGTGCCATCAGTGAGTACCGGACAGGGGTTCCCTACGAGCAGTACTTC,CAISEYRTGVPYEQYF
TRBJ2-1,NA,TRBV29-1,few,TGCAGCGTTGAGACTTTAAGGCGCGGAGGACGTGAGCAGTTCTTC,CSVETLRRGGREQFF
TRBJ2-1,TRBD2,TRBV6-2/TRBV6-3,NA,TGTGCCAGCAGTTTGGGACTAGCGGGAGTCAATGAGCAGTTCTTC,CASSLGLAGVNEQFF
TRBJ1-5,TRBD1,TRBV19,few,TGTGCCAGTAGTATATCAGGCGCAGGGGGTAGTCAGCCCCAGCATTTT,CASSISGAGGSQPQHF
TRBJ1-3,NA,TRBV5-6,NA,TGTGCCAGCAGCACGGGACTGTTCGGAAACACCATATATTTT,CASSTGLFGNTIYF
TRBJ2-2,TRBD2,TRBV4-1,few,TGCGCCAGCAGCCCAGCGGGAGGGAACACCGGGGAGCTGTTTTTT,CASSPAGGNTGELFF
TRBJ1-3,NA,TRBV28,NA,TGTGCCAGCAGTTTCCTTTCTCGCGGGGGCTCTGGAAACACCATATATTTT,CASSFLSRGGSGNTIYF
TRBJ1-4,NA,TRBV30,once,TGTGCCTGGAGTGCCCGACAGGTCTCTGAAAAACTGTTTTTT,CAWSARQVSEKLFF
TRBJ2-1,TRBD2,TRBV11-2,once,TGTGCCAGCAGCCCTGATAGCGGGAGTTACAATGAGCAGTTCTTC,CASSPDSGSYNEQFF
TRBJ2-2,NA,TRBV3-1/TRBV3-2,once,TGTGCCAGCAGCCATCTTAGGGGGTTAGGGGACACCGGGGAGCTGTTTTTT,CASSHLRGLGDTGELFF
TRBJ2-1,NA,TRBV9,once,TGTGCCAGCAGCCCACGAGGAACGGGGGTCTACAATGAGCAGTTCTTC,CASSPRGTGVYNEQFF
TRBJ2-6,NA,TRBV10-3,NA,TGTGCCATTACAGGAGAAGGGGCCAACGTCCTGACTTTC,CAITGEGANVLTF
TRBJ1-6,TRBD1,TRBV28,few,TGTGCCAGCAGTTTACTCGGACAGGGTATGGATTCACCCCTCCACTTT,CASSLLGQGMDSPLHF
TRBJ2-1,TRBD2,TRBV3-1/TRBV3-2,NA,TGTGCCAGCAGGGGGGTAGGCGGGAGCGGGGACCGCTCCTACAATGAGCAGTTCTTC,CASRGVGGSGDRSYNEQFF
TRBJ2-7,NA,TRBV19,once,TGTGCCAGTAGTCCTGACAGCTACGAGCAGTACTTC,CASSPDSYEQYF